This TCR beta chain was found in a study of blood T cell repertoires in COVID-19. V trimming: 6 bases; J trimming: 6 bases; junction bases outside the gene matches: 10. The CDR3 covers 14 residues. From germline, CDR1 is SQVTM and CDR2 ANQGSEA. Here immunoSEQ multiplex PCR was the method, and the copy in TCRdb shows in-frame clones only, minus some. Counted here are around 280,000 clones, approximately 83% occurring once; the ten biggest clones make up about 2.2%. Sample: peripheral blood. The source of this sequence is a woman under 40 who had recovered from COVID-19. The chain is built from TRBV29-1 and TRBJ2-2, with 7 bases aligning to TRBD1. CDR3 loop: CSVPDRYNAGELFF. CDR3 DNA: TGCAGCGTCCCGGACAGGTATAACGCCGGGGAGCTGTTTTTT.